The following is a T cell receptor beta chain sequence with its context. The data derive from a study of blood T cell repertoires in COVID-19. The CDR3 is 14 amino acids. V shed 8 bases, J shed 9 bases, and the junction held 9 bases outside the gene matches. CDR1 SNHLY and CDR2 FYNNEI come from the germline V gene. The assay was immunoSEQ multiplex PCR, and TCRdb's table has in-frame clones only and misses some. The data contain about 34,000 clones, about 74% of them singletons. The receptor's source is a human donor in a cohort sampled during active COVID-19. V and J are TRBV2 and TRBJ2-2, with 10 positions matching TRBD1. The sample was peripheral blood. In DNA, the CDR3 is TGTGCCAGCTTCCGGGACAGGGGAGACCGGGAGCTGTTTTTT. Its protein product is CASFRDRGDRELFF.